A selection of T cell receptor beta chains follows, all from one sample in a study of graft-versus-host responses after intestinal transplantation. The assay was immunoSEQ multiplex PCR, and TCRdb's table has in-frame clones only and misses some. This sample has tens of thousands of clones, with about 90% found just once. These receptors lack a known antigen. Sequenced material: unstimulated CD8+ T cells sorted from spleen or lymph node cells, taken before intestinal transplant. All receptors come from a human donor who received an intestinal transplant. Both conserved end residues are part of each CDR3. The D gene is left open where the match is weak. Expanded clones are given a class, and other clones once, few, many or no size at all.

TRBV5-1	TRBJ2-1	.	.	TGCGCCAGCAGCTCACCAACAGGTTTGGACTACAATGAGCAGTTCTTC	CASSSPTGLDYNEQFF
TRBV7-6	TRBJ2-7	.	TRBD1	TGTGCCAGCAGCGACGGACAGGGTATCCACGAGCAGTACTTC	CASSDGQGIHEQYF
TRBV28	TRBJ2-1	.	TRBD1	TGTGCCAGCAGTTGGGACAGGCCCGTAGATGAGCAGTTCTTC	CASSWDRPVDEQFF
TRBV5-6	TRBJ2-1	.	TRBD2	TGTGCCAGCATGCTAGCGGGGGGGAACAATGAGCAGTTCTTC	CASMLAGGNNEQFF
TRBV4-1	TRBJ1-1	.	TRBD1	TGCGCCAGCAGCCAAGGACAGGGCGGGAACACTGAAGCTTTCTTT	CASSQGQGGNTEAFF
TRBV18	TRBJ1-1	.	TRBD1	TGTGCCAGCTCACTCAACAGGGGGAGTGAAACCAACACTGAAGCTTTCTTT	CASSLNRGSETNTEAFF
TRBV27	TRBJ2-7	.	TRBD2	TGTGCCAGCAGTTTACGGGGGGGAGGGAGCTCCTACGAGCAGTACTTC	CASSLRGGGSSYEQYF
TRBV5-1	TRBJ1-4	few	TRBD1	TGCGCCAGCAGCTTGGGAGAGGGGGCGACTAATGAAAAACTGTTTTTT	CASSLGEGATNEKLFF
TRBV10-2	TRBJ2-7	.	.	TGCGCCAGCAGGGACAGTATATACTACGAGCAGTACTTC	CASRDSIYYEQYF
TRBV30	TRBJ1-2	.	TRBD1	TGTGCCTGGGACAGGGGGAGGGGGAAAGTCTGGGACTATGGCTACACCTTC	CAWDRGRGKVWDYGYTF
TRBV30	TRBJ1-2	.	TRBD1	TGTGCCTGGAGTGACCCCGGGACAGGCCTTAACTATGGCTACACCTTC	CAWSDPGTGLNYGYTF
TRBV28	TRBJ1-1	.	.	TGTGCCAGCAGGATGGGGAGACGGACGAACACTGAAGCTTTCTTT	CASRMGRRTNTEAFF
TRBV11-3	TRBJ2-7	.	TRBD2	TGTGCCAGCAGCCTGACTAGCGGGTCCTACGAGCAGTACTTC	CASSLTSGSYEQYF
TRBV13	TRBJ1-2	few	TRBD1	TGTGCCAGCAGCCAAGGGCCGGGACAGGGGATCGACTATGGCTACACCTTC	CASSQGPGQGIDYGYTF
TRBV28	TRBJ2-7	once	TRBD2	TGTGCCAGCAGCCGTGGGACTAGCGCCGCCACCTACGAGCAGTACTTC	CASSRGTSAATYEQYF
TRBV2	TRBJ1-4	.	TRBD1	TGTGCCAGCAGTGATAACAGGGGTTACCTCGCGGAAAAACTGTTTTTT	CASSDNRGYLAEKLFF